This is a list of T cell receptor beta chains from one sample in a study of cytomegalovirus exposure and HLA in healthy donors. Sequencing used immunoSEQ multiplex PCR; TCRdb keeps in-frame clones, though not all of them. The table has roughly 130,000 clones, 80% seen once. Sequenced material: PBMCs. These receptors all stem from a man aged 40-50 years in good health and CMV-seronegative. Each CDR3 is given with its conserved first and last residue.

V gene	J gene	CDR3 protein
TRBV2	TRBJ2-5	CASSGQFRGYKETQYF
TRBV30	TRBJ1-6	CAWSVQGDSPLHF
TRBV7-3	TRBJ2-2	CASSLNQGSGELFF
TRBV5-6	TRBJ1-5	CASSLYRGGQPQHF
TRBV6-6	TRBJ2-6	CATTPGQGAGANVLTF
TRBV2	TRBJ1-5	CASRTTGTGLGNQPQHF
TRBV15	TRBJ2-1	CATTPGLVNNEQFF
TRBV29-1	TRBJ2-3	CSVEELGGIRTDTQYF
TRBV6-5	TRBJ2-7	CASSYSTGGDSYEQYF
TRBV2	TRBJ1-5	CASTTVLAGQLGHF
TRBV28	TRBJ1-5	CAIGGNQPQHF
TRBV2	TRBJ2-3	CASDSLAEPSTDTQYF
TRBV11-3	TRBJ2-7	CASSPEAESSYEQYF
TRBV7-9	TRBJ2-1	CSSSSSVYSYNEQFF
TRBV7-8	TRBJ1-2	CASSLGETGYGYTF
TRBV27	TRBJ2-3	CASSLVARGDTQYF
TRBV7-7	TRBJ2-1	CASSKDRGSYNEQFF
TRBV27	TRBJ1-5	CASSLGGPLPQHF
TRBV7-6	TRBJ2-7	CASSSHDWGGRYEQYF
TRBV28	TRBJ2-7	CASSRGGAQYEQYF
TRBV7-9	TRBJ2-1	CASSSLIAGTNNEQFF
TRBV7-9	TRBJ1-6	CASSLGGTGGGNSPLHF
TRBV2	TRBJ2-1	CASSRDRVIDEQFF
TRBV18	TRBJ2-5	CASSWTDQETQYF
TRBV15	TRBJ2-7	CATSTSSPAYEQYF
TRBV5-1	TRBJ1-1	CASSLGGSTRTEAFF
TRBV29-1	TRBJ1-2	CSATSNYGYTF
TRBV5-1	TRBJ2-1	CASSLQGATYNEQFF
TRBV27	TRBJ2-1	CASSSSGNYNEQFF
TRBV30	TRBJ2-3	CAWSGRGFGDTQYF
TRBV27	TRBJ1-2	CASSLHGTVDGYTF
TRBV5-1	TRBJ1-1	CASSPGTTNTEAFF
TRBV6-1	TRBJ1-5	CASVPGPSNQPQHF
TRBV19	TRBJ2-5	CASSRGQGAGETQYF